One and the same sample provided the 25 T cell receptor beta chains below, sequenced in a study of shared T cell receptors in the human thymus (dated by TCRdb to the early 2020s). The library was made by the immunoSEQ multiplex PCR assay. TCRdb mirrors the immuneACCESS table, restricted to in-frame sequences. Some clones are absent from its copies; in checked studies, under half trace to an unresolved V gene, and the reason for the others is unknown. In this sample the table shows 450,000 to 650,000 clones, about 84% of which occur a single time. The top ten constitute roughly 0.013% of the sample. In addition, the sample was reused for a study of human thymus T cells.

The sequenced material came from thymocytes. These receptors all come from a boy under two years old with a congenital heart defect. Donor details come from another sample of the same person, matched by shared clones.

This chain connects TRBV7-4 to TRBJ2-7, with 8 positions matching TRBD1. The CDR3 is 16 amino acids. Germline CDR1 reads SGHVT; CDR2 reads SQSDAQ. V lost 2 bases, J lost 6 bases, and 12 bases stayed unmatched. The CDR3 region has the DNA TGTGCCAGCAGCTTACCCTCCTCTGCAGGGGGCTGCGAGCAGTACTTC. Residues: CASSLPSSAGGCEQYF.

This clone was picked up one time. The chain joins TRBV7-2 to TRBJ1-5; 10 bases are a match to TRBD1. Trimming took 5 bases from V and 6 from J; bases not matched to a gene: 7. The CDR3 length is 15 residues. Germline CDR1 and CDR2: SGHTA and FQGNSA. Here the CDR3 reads CASSPRGQGVQPQHF. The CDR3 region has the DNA TGTGCCAGCAGCCCTCGCGGACAGGGGGTTCAGCCCCAGCATTTT.

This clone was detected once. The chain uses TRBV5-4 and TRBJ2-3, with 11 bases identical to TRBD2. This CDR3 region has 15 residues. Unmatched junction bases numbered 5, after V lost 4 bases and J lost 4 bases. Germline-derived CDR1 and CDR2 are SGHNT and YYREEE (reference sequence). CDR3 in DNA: TGTGCCAGCAGCATTAGCGGGAGGGAGGCAGATACGCAGTATTTT. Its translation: CASSISGREADTQYF.

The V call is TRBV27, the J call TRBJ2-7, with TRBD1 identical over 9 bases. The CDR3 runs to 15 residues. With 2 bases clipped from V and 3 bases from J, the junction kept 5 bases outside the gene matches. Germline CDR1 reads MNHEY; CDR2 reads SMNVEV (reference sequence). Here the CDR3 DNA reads TGTGCCAGCAGTTTAGGACAGGGGATAAACTACGAGCAGTACTTC. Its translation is CASSLGQGINYEQYF.

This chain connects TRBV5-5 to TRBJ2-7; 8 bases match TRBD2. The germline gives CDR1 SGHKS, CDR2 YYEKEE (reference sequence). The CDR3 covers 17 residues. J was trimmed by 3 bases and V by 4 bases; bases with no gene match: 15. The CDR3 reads CASSVLTQRERHYEQYF. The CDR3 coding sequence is TGTGCCAGCAGCGTGTTGACTCAGCGGGAGCGTCACTACGAGCAGTACTTC.

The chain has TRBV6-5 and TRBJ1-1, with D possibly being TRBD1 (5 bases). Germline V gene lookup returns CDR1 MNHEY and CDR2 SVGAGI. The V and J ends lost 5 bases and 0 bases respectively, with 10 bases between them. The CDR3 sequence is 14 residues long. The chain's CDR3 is CASSETAMNTEAFF. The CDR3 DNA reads TGTGCCAGCAGTGAGACAGCCATGAACACTGAAGCTTTCTTT.

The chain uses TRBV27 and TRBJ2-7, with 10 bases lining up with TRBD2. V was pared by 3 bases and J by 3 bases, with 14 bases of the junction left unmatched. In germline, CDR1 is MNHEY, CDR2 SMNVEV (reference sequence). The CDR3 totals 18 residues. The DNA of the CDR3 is TGTGCCAGCAGTTTTAAAGGAGGGGCGACTAGCGGGCTCTACGAGCAGTACTTC. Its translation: CASSFKGGATSGLYEQYF.

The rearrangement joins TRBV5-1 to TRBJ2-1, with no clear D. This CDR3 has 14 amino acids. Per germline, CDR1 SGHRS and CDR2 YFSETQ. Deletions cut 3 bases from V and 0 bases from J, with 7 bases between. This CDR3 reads CASSSLSSYNEQFF. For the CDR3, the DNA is TGCGCCAGCAGCTCCCTAAGCTCCTACAATGAGCAGTTCTTC.

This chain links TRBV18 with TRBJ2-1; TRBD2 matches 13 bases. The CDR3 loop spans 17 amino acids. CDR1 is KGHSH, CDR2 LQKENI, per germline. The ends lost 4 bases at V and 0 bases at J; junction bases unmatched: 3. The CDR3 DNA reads TGTGCCAGCTCACTCCGGACTAGCGGGAGCTCCTACAATGAGCAGTTCTTC. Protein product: CASSLRTSGSSYNEQFF.

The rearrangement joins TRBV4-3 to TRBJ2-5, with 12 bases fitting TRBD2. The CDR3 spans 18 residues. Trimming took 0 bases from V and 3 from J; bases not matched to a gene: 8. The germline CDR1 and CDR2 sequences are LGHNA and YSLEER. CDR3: CASSQDRGRTSGKETQYF. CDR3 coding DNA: TGCGCCAGCAGCCAAGACCGGGGAAGGACTAGCGGGAAAGAGACCCAGTACTTC.

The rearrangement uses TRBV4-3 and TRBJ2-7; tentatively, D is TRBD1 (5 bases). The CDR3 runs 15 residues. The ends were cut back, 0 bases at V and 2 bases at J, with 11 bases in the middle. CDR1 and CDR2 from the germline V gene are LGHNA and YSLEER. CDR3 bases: TGCGCCAGCAGCCAAGATACCGCAGGGCCCTACGAGCAGTACTTC. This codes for CASSQDTAGPYEQYF.

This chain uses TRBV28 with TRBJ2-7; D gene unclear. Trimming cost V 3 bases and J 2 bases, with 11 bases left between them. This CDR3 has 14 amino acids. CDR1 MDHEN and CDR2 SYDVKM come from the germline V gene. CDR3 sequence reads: CASSFLGCPYEQYF. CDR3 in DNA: TGTGCCAGCAGTTTTCTTGGCTGCCCCTACGAGCAGTACTTC.

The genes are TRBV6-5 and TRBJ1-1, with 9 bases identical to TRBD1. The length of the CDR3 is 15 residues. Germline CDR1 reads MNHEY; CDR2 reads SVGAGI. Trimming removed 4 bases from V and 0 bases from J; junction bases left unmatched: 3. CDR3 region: CASSSQGALNTEAFF. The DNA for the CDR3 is TGTGCCAGCAGTTCACAGGGGGCCCTGAACACTGAAGCTTTCTTT.

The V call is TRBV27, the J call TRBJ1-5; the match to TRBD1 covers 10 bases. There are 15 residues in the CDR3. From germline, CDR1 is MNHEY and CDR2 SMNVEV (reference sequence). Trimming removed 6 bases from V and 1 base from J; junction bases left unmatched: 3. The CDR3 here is CASSRTGGSNQPQHF. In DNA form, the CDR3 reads TGTGCCAGCAGCAGGACAGGGGGAAGCAATCAGCCCCAGCATTTT.

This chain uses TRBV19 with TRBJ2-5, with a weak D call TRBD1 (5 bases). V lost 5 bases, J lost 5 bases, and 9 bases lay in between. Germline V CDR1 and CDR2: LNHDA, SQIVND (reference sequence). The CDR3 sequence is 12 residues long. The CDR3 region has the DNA TGTGCCAGTAGTCAGGCAGGGGAGACCCAGTACTTC. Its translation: CASSQAGETQYF.

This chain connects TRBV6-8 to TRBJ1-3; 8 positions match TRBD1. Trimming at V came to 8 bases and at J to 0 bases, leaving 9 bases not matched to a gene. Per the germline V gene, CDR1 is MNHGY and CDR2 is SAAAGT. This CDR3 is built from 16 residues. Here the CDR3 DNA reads TGTGCCAGCCAGGACAGGGTTCTTCGCTCTGGAAACACCATATATTTT. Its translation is CASQDRVLRSGNTIYF.

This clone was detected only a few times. The chain's CDR3 is CASRQTGDYEQYF. In DNA, the CDR3 is TGTGCCAGCAGGCAGACAGGGGACTACGAGCAGTACTTC. V is TRBV5-6 and J is TRBJ2-7; 8 positions match TRBD1. CDR3 length: 13 amino acids. J was trimmed by 3 bases and V by 5 bases; bases with no gene match: 4. CDR1 is SGHDT and CDR2 is YYEEEE in the germline V gene.

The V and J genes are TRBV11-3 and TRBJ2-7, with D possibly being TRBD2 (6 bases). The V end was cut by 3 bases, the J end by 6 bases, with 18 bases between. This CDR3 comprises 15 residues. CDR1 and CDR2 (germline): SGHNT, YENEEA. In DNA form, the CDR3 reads TGTGCCAGCAGCTTGAGGGGCGGGACCGTGACCGAGCAGTACTTC. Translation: CASSLRGGTVTEQYF.

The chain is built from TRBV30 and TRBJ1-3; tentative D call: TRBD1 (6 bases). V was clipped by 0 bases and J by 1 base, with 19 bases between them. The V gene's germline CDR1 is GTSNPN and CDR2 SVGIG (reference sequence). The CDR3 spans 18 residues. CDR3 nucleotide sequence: TGTGCCTGGAGTGTATCTTGGGGGGGGCCGTTTTCTGGAAACACCATATATTTT. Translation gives CAWSVSWGGPFSGNTIYF.

The CDR3 reads CASSLGLAAYNEQFF. For the CDR3, the DNA is TGTGCCAGCAGTTTGGGACTAGCGGCCTACAATGAGCAGTTCTTC. The chain links TRBV28 to TRBJ2-1; TRBD2 agrees at 11 bases. Germline V CDR1 and CDR2: MDHEN, SYDVKM. The ends lost 3 bases at V and 2 bases at J; junction bases unmatched: 0. CDR3 size: 15 residues.

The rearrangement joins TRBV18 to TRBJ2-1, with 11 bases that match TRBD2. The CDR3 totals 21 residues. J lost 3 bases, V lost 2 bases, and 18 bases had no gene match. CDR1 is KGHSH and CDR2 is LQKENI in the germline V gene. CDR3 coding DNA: TGTGCCAGCTCACCAGGCGCAGCCATAGTCCCGGGACTAGCGGACTACAATGAGCAGTTCTTC. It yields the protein CASSPGAAIVPGLADYNEQFF.

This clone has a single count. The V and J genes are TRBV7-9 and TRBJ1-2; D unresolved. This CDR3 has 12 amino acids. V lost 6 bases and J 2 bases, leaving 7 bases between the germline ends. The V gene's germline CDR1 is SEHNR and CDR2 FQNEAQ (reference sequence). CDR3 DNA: TGTGCCAGCAGGCAGGAAAACTATGGCTACACCTTC. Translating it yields CASRQENYGYTF. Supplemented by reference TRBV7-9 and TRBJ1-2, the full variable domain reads DTGVSQNPRHKITKRGQNVTFRCDPISEHNRLYWYRQTLGQGPEFLTYFQNEAQLEKSRLLSDRFSAERPKGSFSTLEIQRTEQGDSAMYLCASRQENYGYTFGSGTRLTVV.

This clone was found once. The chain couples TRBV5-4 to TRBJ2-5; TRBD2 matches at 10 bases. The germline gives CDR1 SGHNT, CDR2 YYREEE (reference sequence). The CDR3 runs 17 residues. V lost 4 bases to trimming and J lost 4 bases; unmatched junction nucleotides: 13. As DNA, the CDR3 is TGTGCCAGCAGCCCCTCGGGGAGCGGGAGGGCCGGAGAGACCCAGTACTTC. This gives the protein CASSPSGSGRAGETQYF.

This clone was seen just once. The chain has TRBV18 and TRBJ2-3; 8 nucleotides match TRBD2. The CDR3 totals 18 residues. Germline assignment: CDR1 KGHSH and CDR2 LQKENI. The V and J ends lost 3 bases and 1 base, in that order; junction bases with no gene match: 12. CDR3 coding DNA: TGTGCCAGCTCACCCCAAAACGAAAGCGGGAGAGGCACAGATACGCAGTATTTT. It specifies CASSPQNESGRGTDTQYF. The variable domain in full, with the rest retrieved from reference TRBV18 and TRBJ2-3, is NAGVMQNPRHLVRRRGQEARLRCSPMKGHSHVYWYRQLPEEGLKFMVYLQKENIIDESGMPKERFSAEFPKEGPSILRIQQVVRGDSAAYFCASSPQNESGRGTDTQYFGPGTRLTVL.

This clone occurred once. As DNA, the CDR3 is TGTGCCAGTAGTCTCTCACAGATAGGAACAGATACGCAGTATTTT. Translation: CASSLSQIGTDTQYF. The chain has TRBV19 and TRBJ2-3; D is unresolved. The CDR3 extends over 15 amino acids. Germline values: CDR1 LNHDA, CDR2 SQIVND (reference sequence). V lost 5 bases and J lost 3, with 15 bases in between.